Below, one T cell receptor beta chain is given with its context. Its target is not known. The record originates from a study of T-cell memory formation after mild COVID-19. Study-level information: Largely, TCR clusters stayed within a single donor. Study-level findings and limits: Contracting CD8+ clones were enriched in EMRA, CD4+ mainly in CM and EM. Memory cells collected pre-infection included some clones that later responded, suggesting cross-reactive memory joined. Clones that contracted from day 15 to 85 had balanced CD4/CD8; later expanders were CD4+ biased.

TCRdb called the 5' RACE reads again in MiXCR, with one record for every CDR3 protein. Of about 190,000 distinct CDR3 sequences listed, 18% are singletons. The V end lost 7 bases, the J end lost 0 bases, and 8 bases lay between the germline ends. The CDR3 covers 12 residues. CDR1 and CDR2 (germline): DFQATT, SNEGSKA (reference sequence). The gene calls are TRBV20-1 and TRBJ2-3; D gene uncertain. The sequence was obtained from an adult woman who had mild COVID-19 (a few samples of this study predate the infection). Cell type and time point are not known. Sequencing was carried out using PBMCs or a T cell subset sorted from them (not recorded which). Here the CDR3 reads CSGPSSTDTQYF. CDR3 in DNA: TGCAGTGGACCGTCTAGCACAGATACGCAGTATTTT.